Shown below are 22 T cell receptor beta chains from a single sample sequenced in a study of cytomegalovirus exposure and HLA in healthy donors. The PCR made use of 60 Vbeta and 13 Jbeta primers. Libraries were prepared by immunoSEQ multiplex PCR; TCRdb keeps only in-frame clonotypes and omits some of them. This sample has about 250,000 clones, with about 85% found just once. Sequenced input: PBMCs. The receptors originated from a girl aged 2 to 10 in good health and CMV-seronegative.

This chain uses TRBV27 with TRBJ2-4; a possible D gene is TRBD2 (6 bases). The germline V gene encodes CDR1 MNHEY and CDR2 SMNVEV (reference sequence). Trimming shortened V by 3 bases and J by 1 base, and 13 bases separated the two germline ends. This CDR3 region has 16 residues. The CDR3 reads CASSFTLAFAKNIQYF. CDR3 DNA: TGTGCCAGCAGTTTTACACTAGCCTTTGCCAAAAACATTCAGTACTTC.

V gene TRBV7-9 combines with J gene TRBJ2-5; tentatively, D is TRBD2 (6 bases). Per germline, CDR1 SEHNR and CDR2 FQNEAQ (reference sequence). This CDR3 contains 18 residues. The V end was cut by 4 bases, the J end by 1 base, with 22 bases between. Here the CDR3 reads CASSSRGTVRGFQETQYF. CDR3 bases: TGTGCCAGCAGCTCTCGAGGGACGGTGCGGGGCTTCCAAGAGACCCAGTACTTC.

This clone was counted a single time. The chain has TRBV28 and TRBJ2-1; D perhaps matches TRBD2 (6 bases). The CDR3 contains 15 residues. V was shortened by 5 bases and J by 0 bases, with 11 bases between the two germline ends. Germline lookup yields CDR1 MDHEN and CDR2 SYDVKM. The chain's CDR3 is CASSRDSSSYNEQFF. The CDR3 nucleotides read TGTGCCAGCAGTCGGGACTCAAGCTCCTACAATGAGCAGTTCTTC. The variable domain in full, completed from reference TRBV28 and TRBJ2-1, reads DVKVTQSSRYLVKRTGEKVFLECVQDMDHENMFWYRQDPGLGLRLIYFSYDVKMKEKGDIPEGYSVSREKKERFSLILESASTNQTSMYLCASSRDSSSYNEQFFGPGTRLTVL.

The V gene is TRBV19, the J gene TRBJ1-2; 7 bases are a match to TRBD1. The ends lost 5 bases at V and 2 bases at J; junction bases unmatched: 5. The CDR3 length is 14 residues. CDR1 and CDR2 (germline): LNHDA, SQIVND (reference sequence). This CDR3 is CASSGGGSNYGYTF. The CDR3 nucleotides read TGTGCCAGTAGTGGAGGGGGCTCAAACTATGGCTACACCTTC.

V and J are TRBV6-6 and TRBJ1-1; a possible D gene is TRBD1 (5 bases). The CDR3 spans 13 residues. The V gene lost 2 bases and the J gene lost 3 bases, with 7 bases spanning the gap. From germline, CDR1 is MNHNY and CDR2 SVGAGI (reference sequence). CDR3 sequence (DNA): TGTGCCAGCAGTTACGACAGTTACACTGAAGCTTTCTTT. Translating gives CASSYDSYTEAFF.

The rearrangement joins TRBV11-3 to TRBJ2-3; 8 bases line up with TRBD1. The germline V gene encodes CDR1 SGHNT and CDR2 YENEEA. V trimming: 1 base; J trimming: 3 bases; junction bases outside the gene matches: 3. The CDR3 extends over 15 amino acids. In DNA, the CDR3 is TGTGCCAGCAGCTTAGGGACAGGGCGGACAGATACGCAGTATTTT. Protein product: CASSLGTGRTDTQYF.

This clone showed up just once. The rearrangement uses TRBV7-8 and TRBJ2-3, with D possibly matching TRBD2 (5 bases). V was cut by 2 bases and J by 5 bases, with 11 bases left in between. Germline assignment: CDR1 SGHVS and CDR2 FQNEAQ. The CDR3 extends over 14 amino acids. CDR3 DNA: TGTGCCAGCAGCTTACTGCTAGCTGAAGATACGCAGTATTTT. Translating gives CASSLLLAEDTQYF. The complete variable domain, with remaining parts taken from reference TRBV7-8 and TRBJ2-3, reads GAGVSQSPRYKVAKRGQDVALRCDPISGHVSLFWYQQALGQGPEFLTYFQNEAQLDKSGLPSDRFFAERPEGSVSTLKIQRTQQEDSAVYLCASSLLLAEDTQYFGPGTRLTVL.

This clone was seen only once. The gene calls are TRBV2 and TRBJ2-5, with 8 bases aligning to TRBD2. The V segment lost 7 bases and the J segment 5 bases; nucleotides outside the gene matches: 15. Looked up from germline, CDR1 is SNHLY and CDR2 is FYNNEI. The CDR3 has 16 residues. The CDR3 spells CASTFFGLAFVETQYF. The CDR3 nucleotides are TGTGCCAGCACCTTCTTCGGACTAGCTTTCGTGGAGACCCAGTACTTC.

The sample holds one count of this clone. This chain uses TRBV7-6 with TRBJ1-6, with D possibly being TRBD1 (5 bases). The CDR3 contains 15 residues. Trimming took 2 bases from V and 8 from J, leaving 13 bases between them. Germline V gene sequence: CDR1 SGHVS, CDR2 FNYEAQ. CDR3 bases: TGTGCCAGCAGCTTAAGTGCAGGGTGGGATTCACCCCTCCACTTT. This translates into CASSLSAGWDSPLHF.

The V gene is TRBV2, the J gene TRBJ1-3; no clear D. Trimming left V 6 bases short and J 4 bases short, with 7 bases between. The CDR3 consists of 12 residues. Germline assignment: CDR1 SNHLY and CDR2 FYNNEI. As DNA, the CDR3 is TGTGCCAGCAGGACGGGGGGAAACACCATATATTTT. Encoded protein: CASRTGGNTIYF.

The chain employs TRBV9 and TRBJ2-5, with 11 bases matching TRBD1. CDR1 and CDR2 (germline): SGDLS, YYNGEE. After removal of 3 bases from V and 7 bases from J, the junction contained 8 bases not matched to a gene. The CDR3 is 15 amino acids. The CDR3 DNA reads as TGTGCCAGCAGCGCCGGGACAGGGGGAACGGGGACCCAGTACTTC. Residues: CASSAGTGGTGTQYF.

The chain recombines TRBV6-1 with TRBJ2-3; 8 bases are shared with TRBD1. The CDR3 extends over 13 amino acids. Trimming removed 4 bases from V and 6 bases from J; junction bases left unmatched: 3. Per the germline V gene, CDR1 is MNHNS and CDR2 is SASEGT. CDR3 protein: CASSGTGWDTQYF. CDR3 sequence (DNA): TGTGCCAGCAGTGGGACAGGGTGGGATACGCAGTATTTT.

This chain connects TRBV9 to TRBJ1-6; TRBD1 matches at 9 bases. Germline-derived CDR1 and CDR2 are SGDLS and YYNGEE. V shed 0 bases and J 7 bases; nucleotides not matched to a gene: 2. The CDR3 has 15 residues. The CDR3 is CASSVEGQGNSPLHF. CDR3 in DNA: TGTGCCAGCAGCGTAGAAGGACAGGGGAATTCACCCCTCCACTTT.

The chain is built from TRBV25-1 and TRBJ1-2; TRBD1 agrees at 8 bases. There are 16 residues in the CDR3. V was clipped by 1 base and J by 3 bases; unmatched bases: 7. Per the germline V gene, CDR1 is MGHDK and CDR2 is SYGVNS. In nucleotides, the CDR3 is TGTGCCAGCAGTGAATTAGGACAGGGAAGCGACTATGGCTACACCTTC. Translation gives CASSELGQGSDYGYTF.

The chain is built from TRBV10-3 and TRBJ2-7; D is unresolved. The V end lost 6 bases, the J end lost 2 bases, and 17 bases lay between the germline ends. CDR1 is ENHRY and CDR2 is SYGVKD in the germline V gene. The CDR3 runs to 15 residues. The DNA of the CDR3 is TGTGCCATCAGGGCGGCGCCGACTGGCACCTACGAGCAGTACTTC. Translation gives CAIRAAPTGTYEQYF.

Remarks on this clone: One end of the junction is discordant with germline, which a read error may explain. Other DNA sequences in this specimen translate into the identical CDR3. Here the CDR3 DNA reads TGTGCCAGCAGCGTAGTCAGGGTTAATGATGGCTATACCTTC. Amino acid sequence: CASSVVRVNDGYTF. The chain couples TRBV9 to TRBJ1-2, with D tentatively TRBD1 (5 bases). The CDR3 spans 14 residues. Germline V lookup: CDR1 SGDLS, CDR2 YYNGEE.

The chain joins TRBV13 to TRBJ2-7; D might be TRBD1 (6 bases). The germline V gene has CDR1 PRHDT and CDR2 FYEKMQ (reference sequence). The CDR3 has 14 amino acids. With 5 bases removed from V and 1 base from J, the gap between germline ends came to 12 bases. DNA for the CDR3: TGTGCCAGCAGCCTGGACAGCAGTTCCTACGAGCAGTACTTC. It translates to CASSLDSSSYEQYF.

The chain combines TRBV11-2 with TRBJ2-7; TRBD2 agrees at 8 bases. This CDR3 is built from 14 residues. The V segment lost 5 bases and the J segment 2 bases; nucleotides outside the gene matches: 5. Germline CDR1 SGHAT, CDR2 FQNNGV. CDR3 region: CASSPETSAYEQYF. The CDR3 DNA is TGTGCCAGCAGCCCTGAGACTAGCGCCTACGAGCAGTACTTC.

The chain joins TRBV27 to TRBJ2-1, with a weak D call TRBD1 (6 bases). The CDR3 sequence is 15 residues long. Per the germline V gene, CDR1 is MNHEY and CDR2 is SMNVEV (reference sequence). The germline V and J ends were trimmed by 2 bases and 4 bases, with 12 bases remaining between them. The CDR3 coding sequence is TGTGCCAGCAGTTTAGGGGGCGGGTTTTACAATGAGCAGTTCTTC. It translates to CASSLGGGFYNEQFF.

V gene TRBV28 combines with J gene TRBJ1-1; 10 positions agree with TRBD1. The V and J ends lost 5 bases and 4 bases, in that order; junction bases with no gene match: 4. CDR3 length: 14 residues. The germline CDR1 and CDR2 sequences are MDHEN and SYDVKM. As DNA, the CDR3 is TGTGCCAGCAGTCCCGGACAGGGGGGCACTGAAGCTTTCTTT. It yields the protein CASSPGQGGTEAFF.

This clone occurred a few times. This chain joins TRBV9 and TRBJ2-7; TRBD1 matches 7 bases. CDR3 length equals 17 residues. Germline V gene lookup returns CDR1 SGDLS and CDR2 YYNGEE. V shed 0 bases and J 2 bases; nucleotides not matched to a gene: 11. The DNA for the CDR3 is TGTGCCAGCAGCGTAGGGGCAGGGGGTTCCTCTACCTACGAGCAGTACTTC. Its protein is CASSVGAGGSSTYEQYF.

In its sample, this clone was seen a few times. The rearrangement uses TRBV6-6 and TRBJ2-7; 11 bases are a match to TRBD1. Trimming at V came to 0 bases and at J to 3 bases, leaving 4 bases not matched to a gene. CDR1 is MNHNY and CDR2 is SVGAGI in the germline V gene (reference sequence). CDR3 length equals 16 residues. The CDR3 is CASSYSAGTGGYEQYF. The CDR3 coding sequence is TGTGCCAGCAGTTACTCGGCCGGGACAGGGGGCTACGAGCAGTACTTC.